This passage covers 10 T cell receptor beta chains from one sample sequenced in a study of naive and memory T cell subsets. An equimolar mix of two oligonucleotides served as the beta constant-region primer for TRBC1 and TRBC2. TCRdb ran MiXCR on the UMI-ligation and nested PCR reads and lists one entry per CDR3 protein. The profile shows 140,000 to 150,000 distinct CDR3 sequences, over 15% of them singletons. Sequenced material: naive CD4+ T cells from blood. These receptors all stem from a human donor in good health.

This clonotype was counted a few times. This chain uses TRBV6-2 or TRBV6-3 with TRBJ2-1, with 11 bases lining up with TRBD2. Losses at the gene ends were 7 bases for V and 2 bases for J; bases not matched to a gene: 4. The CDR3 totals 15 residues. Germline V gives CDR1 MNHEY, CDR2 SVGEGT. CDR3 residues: CASTGGLAAYNEQFF. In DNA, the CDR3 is TGTGCCAGCACCGGGGGACTAGCGGCCTACAATGAGCAGTTCTTC.

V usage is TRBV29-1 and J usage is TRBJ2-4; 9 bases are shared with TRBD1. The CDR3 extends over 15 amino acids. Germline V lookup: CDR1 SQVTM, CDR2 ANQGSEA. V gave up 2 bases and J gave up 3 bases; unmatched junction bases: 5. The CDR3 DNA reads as TGCAGCGTTGAATGGACAGGGGAGGTCAAAAACATTCAGTACTTC. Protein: CSVEWTGEVKNIQYF.

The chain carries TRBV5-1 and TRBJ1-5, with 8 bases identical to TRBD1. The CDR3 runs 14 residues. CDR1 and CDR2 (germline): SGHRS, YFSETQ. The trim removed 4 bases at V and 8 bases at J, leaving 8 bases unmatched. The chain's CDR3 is CASSQGTGGEPQHF. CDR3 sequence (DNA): TGCGCCAGCAGCCAAGGGACAGGCGGAGAGCCCCAGCATTTT.

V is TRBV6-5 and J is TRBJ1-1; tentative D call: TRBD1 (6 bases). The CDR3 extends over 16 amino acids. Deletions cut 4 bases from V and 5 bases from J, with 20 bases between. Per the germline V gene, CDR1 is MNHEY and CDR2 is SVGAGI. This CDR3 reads CASSSPQGGGATEAFF. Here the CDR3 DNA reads TGTGCCAGCAGTTCCCCCCAAGGGGGAGGGGCGACTGAAGCTTTCTTT.

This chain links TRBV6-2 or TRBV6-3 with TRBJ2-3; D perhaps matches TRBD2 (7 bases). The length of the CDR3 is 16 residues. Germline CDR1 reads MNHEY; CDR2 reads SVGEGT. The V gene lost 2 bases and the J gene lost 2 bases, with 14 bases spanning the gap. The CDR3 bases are TGTGCCAGCAGTTACGGCAGGGGACTACTCACAGATACGCAGTATTTT. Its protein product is CASSYGRGLLTDTQYF.

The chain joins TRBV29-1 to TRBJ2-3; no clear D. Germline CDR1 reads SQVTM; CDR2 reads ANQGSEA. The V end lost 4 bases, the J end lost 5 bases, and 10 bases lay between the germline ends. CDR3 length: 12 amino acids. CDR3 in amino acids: CSVVRPGDTQYF. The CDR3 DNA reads TGCAGCGTTGTGCGCCCGGGAGATACGCAGTATTTT.

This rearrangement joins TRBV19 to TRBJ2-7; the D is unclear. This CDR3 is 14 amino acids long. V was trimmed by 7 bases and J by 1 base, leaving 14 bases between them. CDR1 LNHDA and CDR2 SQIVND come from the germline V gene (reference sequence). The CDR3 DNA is TGTGCCAGTACCTTAAGAGTGGGATCCTACGAGCAGTACTTC. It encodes CASTLRVGSYEQYF. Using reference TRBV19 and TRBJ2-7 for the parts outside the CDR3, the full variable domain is DGGITQSPKYLFRKEGQNVTLSCEQNLNHDAMYWYRQDPGQGLRLIYYSQIVNDFQKGDIAEGYSVSREKKESFPLTVTSAQKNPTAFYLCASTLRVGSYEQYFGPGTRLTVT.

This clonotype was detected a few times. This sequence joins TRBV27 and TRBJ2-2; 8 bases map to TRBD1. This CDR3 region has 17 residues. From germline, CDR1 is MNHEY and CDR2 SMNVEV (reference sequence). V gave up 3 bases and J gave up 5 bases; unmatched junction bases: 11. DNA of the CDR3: TGTGCCAGCAGTTTTCAGGGGGCGGTCCTGGGGACCGGGGAGCTGTTTTTT. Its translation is CASSFQGAVLGTGELFF.

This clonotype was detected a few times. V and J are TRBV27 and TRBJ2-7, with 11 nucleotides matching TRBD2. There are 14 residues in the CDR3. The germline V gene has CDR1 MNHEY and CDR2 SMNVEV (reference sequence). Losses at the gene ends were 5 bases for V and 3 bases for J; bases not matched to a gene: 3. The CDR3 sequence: CASSPTSGNYEQYF. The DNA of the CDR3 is TGTGCCAGCAGTCCGACTAGCGGGAACTACGAGCAGTACTTC.

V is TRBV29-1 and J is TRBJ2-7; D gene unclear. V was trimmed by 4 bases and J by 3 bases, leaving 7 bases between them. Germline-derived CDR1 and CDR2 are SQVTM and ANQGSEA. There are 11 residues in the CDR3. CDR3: CSVVISYEQYF. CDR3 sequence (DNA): TGCAGCGTTGTAATTAGCTACGAGCAGTACTTC.